The 25 T cell receptor beta chains given below trace back to one sample, sequenced in a study of blood T cells in healthy people across ages. It was with a sample-barcoded 5' primer and a J-beta primer mix that a second PCR of roughly 7 to 12 cycles was run. MiXCR was run by TCRdb on the 5' RACE reads, yielding one entry per CDR3 protein. Seen here are roughly 1.9 million distinct CDR3 sequences, about two fifths observed once, and the top ten hold about 21%. Input material: blood. The receptors originated from a human donor in good health.

V is TRBV4-2 and J is TRBJ1-1; TRBD1 might be the D (6 bases). The ends were cut back, 1 base at V and 4 bases at J, with 13 bases in the middle. CDR1 is LGHNA, CDR2 YNFKEQ, per germline. This CDR3 spans 15 amino acids. The CDR3 protein is CASSQVGGGGTEAFF. The CDR3 DNA is TGTGCCAGCAGCCAAGTAGGGGGAGGGGGCACTGAAGCTTTCTTT.

This clonotype was observed a handful of times. The rearrangement uses TRBV3-1 and TRBJ2-1, with D perhaps assigned TRBD1 or TRBD2 (6 bases each). V was clipped by 1 base and J by 7 bases, with 20 bases between them. The CDR3 runs to 17 residues. In germline, CDR1 is LGHDT, CDR2 YNNKEL (reference sequence). The CDR3, as DNA: TGTGCCAGCAGCCAAGTTCGGGGGCAGGGTCGGCGTAATGAGCAGTTCTTC. Its translation is CASSQVRGQGRRNEQFF.

This clonotype was counted between two and nine times. The J gene is TRBJ2-7, the V gene TRBV10-3; tentative D call: TRBD1 (5 bases). V was pared by 4 bases and J by 0 bases, with 19 bases between. This CDR3 has 17 residues. CDR1 ENHRY and CDR2 SYGVKD come from the germline V gene. The CDR3 DNA reads TGTGCCATCAGTGGGGGTCGACAGACTGACCTCTCCTACGAGCAGTACTTC. It codes for CAISGGRQTDLSYEQYF.

This clonotype was detected a few times. The genes are TRBV12-3 or TRBV12-4 and TRBJ2-1, with TRBD2 matching 7 bases. The V gene end was trimmed by 5 bases and the J gene end by 5 bases; junction bases not matched to a gene: 6. This CDR3 comprises 14 residues. Here the CDR3 DNA reads TGTGCCAGCAGTCCTTGGGGAGGGGACAATGAGCAGTTCTTC. Translating gives CASSPWGGDNEQFF.

This clonotype was observed a handful of times. The V gene is TRBV2, the J gene TRBJ1-3; TRBD1 is a possible D gene (6 bases). The CDR3 runs 15 residues. Germline CDR1 is SNHLY and CDR2 is FYNNEI. The V end lost 5 bases, the J end lost 0 bases, and 11 bases lay between the germline ends. The CDR3, as DNA: TGTGCCAGCAGTCTCGGACAGAACTCTGGAAACACCATATATTTT. Its translation: CASSLGQNSGNTIYF.

The chain joins TRBV7-2 to TRBJ1-2, with D uncertain. Germline loops: CDR1 SGHTA, CDR2 FQGNSA. The CDR3 extends over 13 amino acids. Between the trimmed V and J ends, which lost 2 bases and 8 bases, there was a span of 12 bases. The CDR3 DNA reads as TGTGCCAGCAGCTTAAACCCCCCTACGGGCTACACCTTC. Amino acid sequence: CASSLNPPTGYTF.

The CDR3 spells CASSRDKGVRSNQPQHF. CDR3 sequence (DNA): TGTGCCAGCAGCAGGGATAAAGGGGTCAGGAGCAATCAGCCCCAGCATTTT. The V and J genes are TRBV21-1 and TRBJ1-5; the DNA was not used to check the table's D call, TRBD1. TRBV21-1 is annotated as a pseudogene. This CDR3 region has 17 residues.

The chain uses TRBV20-1 and TRBJ2-7, with a weak D call TRBD2 (5 bases). This CDR3 is built from 13 residues. V gave up 3 bases and J gave up 1 base, with 10 bases separating them. Germline loops: CDR1 DFQATT, CDR2 SNEGSKA (reference sequence). The CDR3 DNA reads as TGCAGTGCTAGCGGGGTAGGTTCCTACGAGCAGTACTTC. It specifies CSASGVGSYEQYF.

A few counts support this clonotype. The V and J genes are TRBV7-9 and TRBJ2-7; D unresolved. Trimming removed 7 bases at V and 0 bases at J, with 22 bases between. Germline V gene sequence: CDR1 SEHNR, CDR2 FQNEAQ (reference sequence). This CDR3 has 17 residues. CDR3 region: CASTTADLGPHSYEQYF. CDR3 sequence (DNA): TGTGCCAGCACCACCGCAGACCTAGGACCCCACTCCTACGAGCAGTACTTC.

This clonotype was seen only a few times. V gene TRBV19 combines with J gene TRBJ2-7; D is unclear. V was clipped by 5 bases and J by 4 bases, with 12 bases between them. The CDR3 spans 13 residues. Germline V gives CDR1 LNHDA, CDR2 SQIVND (reference sequence). The CDR3 spells CASSPNHLYEQYF. CDR3 DNA: TGTGCCAGTAGTCCGAATCATCTATACGAGCAGTACTTC. The entire variable domain, with the rest obtained from reference TRBV19 and TRBJ2-7, is as follows: DGGITQSPKYLFRKEGQNVTLSCEQNLNHDAMYWYRQDPGQGLRLIYYSQIVNDFQKGDIAEGYSVSREKKESFPLTVTSAQKNPTAFYLCASSPNHLYEQYFGPGTRLTVT.

The chain couples TRBV30 to TRBJ2-7; tentative D call: TRBD1 (5 bases). This CDR3 contains 14 residues. Trimming stripped 3 bases from V and 1 base from J, with 13 bases between. The germline CDR1 and CDR2 sequences are GTSNPN and SVGIG (reference sequence). The CDR3 DNA follows: TGTGCCTGGAGGACGACAGCTTCTTCCTACGAGCAGTACTTC. This gives the protein CAWRTTASSYEQYF.

This clonotype was observed a single time. This chain connects TRBV5-1 to TRBJ2-2, with 7 bases identical to TRBD1. Trimming removed 4 bases from V and 7 bases from J; junction bases left unmatched: 7. The CDR3 consists of 14 residues. Per the germline V gene, CDR1 is SGHRS and CDR2 is YFSETQ. The CDR3 DNA is TGCGCCAGCAGCCTACAGGGGCTGAGCGGGGAGCTGTTTTTT. The encoded protein is CASSLQGLSGELFF. Looking up the rest from reference TRBV5-1 and TRBJ2-2 gives the full variable domain: KAGVTQTPRYLIKTRGQQVTLSCSPISGHRSVSWYQQTPGQGLQFLFEYFSETQRNKGNFPGRFSGRQFSNSRSEMNVSTLELGDSALYLCASSLQGLSGELFFGEGSRLTVL.

The rearrangement links TRBV12-3 or TRBV12-4 to TRBJ1-2; D is possibly TRBD1 (6 bases). The length of the CDR3 is 15 residues. V was trimmed by 4 bases and J by 12 bases, leaving 24 bases between them. CDR3 amino acids: CASSYGGLGLEGHTF. The DNA of the CDR3 is TGTGCCAGCAGTTATGGGGGCCTTGGACTGGAGGGCCACACCTTC.

The CDR3 DNA reads TGTGCCATCAGTGACATAGAGGAGACCCAGTACTTC. This translates into CAISDIEETQYF. The chain uses TRBV10-3 and TRBJ2-5; D remains ambiguous. The germline V gene has CDR1 ENHRY and CDR2 SYGVKD. The CDR3 has 12 amino acids. V was pared by 3 bases and J by 5 bases, with 7 bases between.

This clonotype was observed many times. This chain links TRBV7-6 with TRBJ2-5, with 8 bases lining up with TRBD1. The V gene's germline CDR1 is SGHVS and CDR2 FNYEAQ. V dropped 3 bases and J dropped 5; count of bases not matched to a gene: 2. The CDR3 has 13 amino acids. As DNA, the CDR3 is TGTGCCAGCAGCTTTTACAGGGGGGAGACCCAGTACTTC. Its protein product is CASSFYRGETQYF.

A few counts support this clonotype. The J gene is TRBJ2-4, the V gene TRBV7-9; D may be TRBD2 (5 bases). The CDR3 consists of 14 residues. The germline CDR1 and CDR2 sequences are SEHNR and FQNEAQ (reference sequence). V was trimmed by 5 bases and J by 7 bases, leaving 15 bases between them. The CDR3 loop is CASSPSETKNIQYF. DNA for the CDR3: TGTGCCAGCAGCCCCTCCGAGACTAAGAACATTCAGTACTTC.

This rearrangement joins TRBV20-1 to TRBJ2-1; D possibly corresponds to TRBD2 (5 bases). Germline V gene lookup returns CDR1 DFQATT and CDR2 SNEGSKA (reference sequence). The V and J ends lost 6 bases and 1 base respectively, with 10 bases between them. The CDR3 totals 13 residues. The CDR3 reads CSALLGSYNEQFF. The CDR3 DNA reads as TGCAGTGCCTTACTAGGATCCTACAATGAGCAGTTCTTC.

For this clonotype: This clone may be a read error of a much larger clone one base away. This chain links TRBV6-2 or TRBV6-3 with TRBJ1-2, with D possibly TRBD1 on 5 matching bases. CDR1 MNHEY and CDR2 SVGEGT come from the germline V gene. Trimming stripped 10 bases from V and 4 bases from J, with 16 bases between. This CDR3 contains 13 residues. CDR3 residues: CATNPTESYGYTF. The CDR3 DNA reads as TGTGCCACCAACCCGACAGAAAGCTATGGCTACACCTTC.

This clonotype has a handful of counts. J is TRBJ2-7 and V is TRBV12-5, with D perhaps assigned TRBD1 or TRBD2 (6 bases each). V was trimmed by 3 bases and J by 6 bases, leaving 12 bases between them. This CDR3 is 13 amino acids long. Looked up from germline, CDR1 is LGHNT and CDR2 is FRNRAP. CDR3 amino acids: CASGFGGDGEQYF. The CDR3, as DNA: TGTGCTAGTGGTTTCGGGGGCGATGGCGAGCAGTACTTC.

The chain couples TRBV5-1 to TRBJ2-5, with 15 bases fitting TRBD2. J gave up 4 bases and V 4 bases, and 8 bases lay outside the gene matches. The CDR3 runs 17 residues. Germline V gives CDR1 SGHRS, CDR2 YFSETQ. The CDR3 here is CASSPQGLAGGRETQYF. DNA of the CDR3: TGCGCCAGCAGCCCTCAAGGACTAGCGGGGGGGCGAGAGACCCAGTACTTC.

The rearrangement uses TRBV29-1 and TRBJ2-3, with D perhaps being TRBD1 or TRBD2 (7 bases each). The length of the CDR3 is 15 residues. Germline CDR1 SQVTM, CDR2 ANQGSEA. The V end lost 4 bases, the J end lost 6 bases, and 20 bases lay between the germline ends. The CDR3 coding sequence is TGCAGCGTTGCAGGGGGGGCGGGGGCCCCGGATACGCAGTATTTT. Residues: CSVAGGAGAPDTQYF.

The rearrangement uses TRBV9 and TRBJ2-6, with 8 bases fitting TRBD1. The V and J ends lost 0 bases and 1 base, in that order; junction bases with no gene match: 0. Looked up from germline, CDR1 is SGDLS and CDR2 is YYNGEE. This CDR3 comprises 16 residues. The CDR3 region is CASSVGTGSGANVLTF. CDR3 DNA sequence: TGTGCCAGCAGCGTAGGGACAGGGTCTGGGGCCAACGTCCTGACTTTC. The whole variable domain, filled in from reference TRBV9 and TRBJ2-6, reads DSGVTQTPKHLITATGQRVTLRCSPRSGDLSVYWYQQSLDQGLQFLIQYYNGEERAKGNILERFSAQQFPDLHSELNLSSLELGDSALYFCASSVGTGSGANVLTFGAGSRLTVL.

The V and J genes are TRBV6-6 and TRBJ2-5; 9 bases are a match to TRBD1. The J call may be faulty, since TRBJ2-7 better matches the DNA end. This CDR3 has 14 residues. CDR1 is MNHNY and CDR2 is SVGAGI in the germline V gene (reference sequence). The CDR3 sequence: CASSKDRGLYEQYF. Written as DNA, the CDR3 is TGTGCCAGCAGTAAGGACAGGGGATTATACGAGCAGTACTTC.

V usage is TRBV5-1 and J usage is TRBJ2-3, with D possibly TRBD2 on 5 matching bases. Trimming stripped 4 bases from V and 2 bases from J, with 14 bases between. CDR1 SGHRS and CDR2 YFSETQ come from the germline V gene. CDR3 size: 15 residues. CDR3: CASSPRDPNTDTQYF. The DNA for the CDR3 is TGCGCCAGCAGCCCTCGGGATCCGAACACAGATACGCAGTATTTT.

This clonotype was observed a few times. The chain couples TRBV18 to TRBJ1-6; 8 bases match TRBD1. Germline values: CDR1 KGHSH, CDR2 LQKENI. The CDR3 extends over 14 amino acids. After removal of 6 bases from V and 7 bases from J, the junction contained 5 bases not matched to a gene. The CDR3 coding sequence is TGTGCCAGCTCGGCAGGGGGCTTCAATTCACCCCTCCACTTT. Translation: CASSAGGFNSPLHF.